One and the same sample provided the 22 T cell receptor beta chains below, sequenced in a study of cytomegalovirus exposure and HLA in healthy donors (dated by TCRdb to 2016 to 2017). Library generation was performed with the immunoSEQ multiplex PCR assay. The multiplex PCR relied on a mix of 60 forward primers for TCR Vbeta segments and 13 reverse primers for TCR Jbeta segments. This immuneACCESS table, as held by TCRdb, lists in-frame sequences with V and J called but not all clones. Of the missing ones, under half trace to an unresolved V gene in checked studies; the others have no known cause. The table for this sample lists some 120,000 clones; approximately 78% of them were counted only once. Jointly, the top ten make up less than 2% of the sample. Sequences were obtained from PBMCs. These TCRs come from a middle-aged man in good health and CMV-seronegative.

The V call is TRBV5-1, the J call TRBJ1-1; possibly TRBD1 for D (5 bases). In germline, CDR1 is SGHRS, CDR2 YFSETQ. CDR3 length: 13 residues. V was clipped by 6 bases and J by 4 bases, with 13 bases between them. CDR3 in DNA: TGCGCCAGCAATGGCGCCGGGGGCACTGAAGCTTTCTTT. It translates to CASNGAGGTEAFF.

This clone was counted a single time. The rearrangement uses TRBV7-2 and TRBJ1-1; no clear D gene. Germline CDR1 reads SGHTA; CDR2 reads FQGNSA. This CDR3 has 14 amino acids. Between the trimmed V and J ends, which lost 5 bases and 4 bases, there was a span of 14 bases. In DNA form, the CDR3 reads TGTGCCAGCAGCCGGTCTGGTCGCGGCACTGAAGCTTTCTTT. It codes for CASSRSGRGTEAFF.

This rearrangement joins TRBV15 to TRBJ1-2; a possible D gene is TRBD1 (5 bases). The germline V gene has CDR1 LNHNV and CDR2 YYDKDF (reference sequence). V gave up 0 bases and J gave up 6 bases, with 11 bases separating them. This CDR3 is built from 14 residues. The CDR3 protein is CATSRDRGSDGYTF. The DNA of the CDR3 is TGTGCCACCAGCAGAGATCGGGGGTCCGATGGCTACACCTTC.

This clone appeared a single time. The genes are TRBV5-8 and TRBJ1-1; D is perhaps TRBD1 (5 bases). Trimming cost V 3 bases and J 2 bases, with 14 bases left between them. This CDR3 contains 15 residues. Germline values: CDR1 SGHTS, CDR2 YDEGEE. The CDR3 spells CASSSPGVSNTEAFF. The CDR3 DNA is TGTGCCAGCAGCTCGCCGGGGGTGTCCAACACTGAAGCTTTCTTT.

The V gene is TRBV5-1, the J gene TRBJ2-3, with D perhaps TRBD1 (7 bases). V was shortened by 0 bases and J by 10 bases, with 21 bases between the two germline ends. This CDR3 has 16 residues. CDR1 is SGHRS, CDR2 YFSETQ, per germline. The CDR3 region has the DNA TGCGCCAGCAGCTTGGAGGGGACAGAGAGCTCGGGGGCGCAGTATTTT. Amino acid sequence: CASSLEGTESSGAQYF.

The rearrangement uses TRBV9 and TRBJ2-1; 9 bases line up with TRBD1. This CDR3 is 15 amino acids long. CDR1 and CDR2 (germline): SGDLS, YYNGEE. V lost 4 bases, J lost 6 bases, and 8 bases stayed unmatched. The CDR3 is CASSFRTGEGNEQFF. In nucleotides, the CDR3 is TGTGCCAGCAGCTTCCGGACAGGGGAGGGCAATGAGCAGTTCTTC.

V usage is TRBV2 and J usage is TRBJ2-7; 10 bases match TRBD1. The germline CDR1 and CDR2 sequences are SNHLY and FYNNEI. The J segment lost 4 bases and the V segment lost 4 bases, leaving 4 bases of the junction unmatched. The CDR3 sequence is 14 residues long. The chain's CDR3 is CASSGQGAPYEQYF. In nucleotides, the CDR3 is TGTGCCAGCAGTGGACAGGGGGCGCCTTACGAGCAGTACTTC.

The chain carries TRBV2 and TRBJ1-5; perhaps TRBD1 as D (6 bases). CDR1 SNHLY and CDR2 FYNNEI come from the germline V gene. V was clipped by 3 bases and J by 9 bases, with 15 bases between them. The CDR3 spans 14 residues. The CDR3 DNA sequence: TGTGCCAGCAGTGACAGGGGACGAGGGGGGCCCCAGCATTTT. Translated, it gives CASSDRGRGGPQHF.

This clone was observed a few times. CDR3 DNA: TGTGCCAGCAGCTTGGTCGGACTAGCGGTGGGGGAGACCCAGTACTTC. It specifies CASSLVGLAVGETQYF. The chain links TRBV5-6 to TRBJ2-5; 10 nucleotides agree with TRBD2. Per the germline V gene, CDR1 is SGHDT and CDR2 is YYEEEE. V lost 0 bases, J lost 5 bases, and 7 bases stayed unmatched. The CDR3 is made up of 16 amino acids.

The J gene is TRBJ2-7, the V gene TRBV11-1; TRBD2 might be the D (5 bases). This CDR3 region has 13 residues. Germline CDR1 reads SGHAT; CDR2 reads FQDESV (reference sequence). Trimming stripped 5 bases from V and 2 bases from J, with 10 bases between. The DNA for the CDR3 is TGTGCCAGCAGCCCACTAGGTACCTACGAGCAGTACTTC. This translates into CASSPLGTYEQYF.

This clone has a handful of counts. The chain employs TRBV30 and TRBJ1-5; tentative D call: TRBD1 (6 bases). The germline gives CDR1 GTSNPN, CDR2 SVGIG (reference sequence). Between the trimmed V and J ends, which lost 2 bases and 4 bases, there was a span of 12 bases. The CDR3 spans 14 residues. The DNA for the CDR3 is TGTGCCTGGAGTTTCACAGGGCAAAATCAGCCCCAGCATTTT. It translates to CAWSFTGQNQPQHF.

This chain uses TRBV6-6 with TRBJ1-5, with a possible D match to TRBD1 (5 bases). The V gene's germline CDR1 is MNHNY and CDR2 SVGAGI (reference sequence). The CDR3 runs to 15 residues. Trimming removed 4 bases from V and 2 bases from J, with 12 bases in between. CDR3 in DNA: TGTGCCAGCAGTTCGCAGGGTGCGGGCAATCAGCCCCAGCATTTT. It translates to CASSSQGAGNQPQHF.

This clone was counted a single time. CDR3 bases: TGTGCCAGCAGTCTTCACAGGGGGTTTAGCAATCAGCCCCAGCATTTT. This encodes CASSLHRGFSNQPQHF. The gene calls are TRBV27 and TRBJ1-5; 8 bases map to TRBD1. The junction had 6 bases not matched to a gene; V was cut back by 5 bases and J by 0 bases. Germline CDR1 is MNHEY and CDR2 is SMNVEV (reference sequence). The CDR3 contains 16 residues.

This chain connects TRBV15 to TRBJ2-2; 11 nucleotides agree with TRBD2. From germline, CDR1 is LNHNV and CDR2 YYDKDF (reference sequence). The CDR3 is 21 amino acids. J gave up 3 bases and V 8 bases, and 23 bases lay outside the gene matches. The CDR3 here is CATHRTMGTSGRMGDTGELFF. The CDR3 DNA follows: TGTGCCACCCACCGTACAATGGGAACTAGCGGGAGAATGGGGGACACCGGGGAGCTGTTTTTT. Variable domain in full (rest from reference TRBV15 and TRBJ2-2): DAMVIQNPRYQVTQFGKPVTLSCSQTLNHNVMYWYQQKSSQAPKLLFHYYDKDFNNEADTPDNFQSRRPNTSFCFLDIRSPGLGDTAMYLCATHRTMGTSGRMGDTGELFFGEGSRLTVL.

The chain couples TRBV28 to TRBJ1-1; 8 bases agree with TRBD1. Germline assignment: CDR1 MDHEN and CDR2 SYDVKM. This CDR3 spans 14 amino acids. V was pared by 3 bases and J by 4 bases, with 4 bases of the junction left unmatched. CDR3 coding DNA: TGTGCCAGCAGTTTGGACAGGGTGGTCACTGAAGCTTTCTTT. This codes for CASSLDRVVTEAFF. Drawing the rest from reference TRBV28 and TRBJ1-1, the complete variable domain is DVKVTQSSRYLVKRTGEKVFLECVQDMDHENMFWYRQDPGLGLRLIYFSYDVKMKEKGDIPEGYSVSREKKERFSLILESASTNQTSMYLCASSLDRVVTEAFFGQGTRLTVV.

This clone was seen a handful of times. The same CDR3 also results from other DNA sequences found in this sample. The CDR3 nucleotides read TGTGCCAGTAGTATTGGAGGGGAGACCCAGTACTTC. This translates into CASSIGGETQYF. This chain links TRBV19 with TRBJ2-5; tentatively, D is TRBD2 (6 bases). V dropped 3 bases and J dropped 5 bases, with 7 bases sitting between them. The V gene's germline CDR1 is LNHDA and CDR2 SQIVND (reference sequence). The CDR3 contains 12 residues.

A few counts support this clone. The V and J genes are TRBV19 and TRBJ2-5, with D possibly being TRBD2 (6 bases). V lost 3 bases, J lost 2 bases, and 16 bases lay in between. CDR1 is LNHDA, CDR2 SQIVND, per germline (reference sequence). The CDR3 totals 16 residues. The CDR3: CASSILGGDFQETQYF. As DNA, the CDR3 is TGTGCCAGTAGTATCCTGGGTGGGGACTTTCAAGAGACCCAGTACTTC.

V gene TRBV19 combines with J gene TRBJ1-2, with TRBD1 as a possible D gene (6 bases). Germline V lookup: CDR1 LNHDA, CDR2 SQIVND (reference sequence). The V and J ends lost 3 bases and 6 bases respectively, with 17 bases between them. CDR3 length: 15 amino acids. The CDR3: CASSIQGTAADGYTF. The CDR3 DNA reads TGTGCCAGTAGTATTCAGGGGACCGCGGCGGATGGCTACACCTTC.

The sample holds one count of this clone. One end of the junction does not line up with germline, which may come from a read error. The rearrangement joins TRBV4-3 to TRBJ2-4; possible D gene TRBD1, 6 bases. Per the germline V gene, CDR1 is LGHNA and CDR2 is YSLEER. The CDR3 contains 15 residues. The CDR3 nucleotides read TGCGCCAGCAGCCAAAGTTTAGGGGGATTAAACAGTCAGTACTTC. Its translation is CASSQSLGGLNSQYF.

Only a few counts were recorded for this clone. This rearrangement joins TRBV30 to TRBJ2-3, with TRBD1 matching over 8 bases. The V gene's germline CDR1 is GTSNPN and CDR2 SVGIG (reference sequence). CDR3 length: 17 residues. V was pared by 0 bases and J by 6 bases, with 14 bases of the junction left unmatched. This CDR3 reads CAWSVGLLGQGRDTQYF. The CDR3 region has the DNA TGTGCCTGGAGTGTAGGACTGTTAGGACAGGGACGGGATACGCAGTATTTT.

This clone has only one observation. The rearrangement joins TRBV7-8 to TRBJ2-1, with TRBD2 as a possible D gene (6 bases). Germline V gene data show CDR1 as SGHVS and CDR2 as FQNEAQ. This CDR3 has 18 amino acids. Trimming took 8 bases from V and 6 from J, leaving 29 bases between them. Written as DNA, the CDR3 is TGTGCCAGCCTCAGGGTGGGGGTAGCGGAACGGTGGGCCAATGAGCAGTTCTTC. This codes for CASLRVGVAERWANEQFF.

The chain couples TRBV5-1 to TRBJ2-5; D is uncertain. Germline lookup yields CDR1 SGHRS and CDR2 YFSETQ. The CDR3 contains 12 residues. The germline V and J ends were trimmed by 3 bases and 0 bases, with 3 bases remaining between them. CDR3: CASSSNQETQYF. CDR3 DNA sequence: TGCGCCAGCAGCTCCAACCAAGAGACCCAGTACTTC.